The 27 T cell receptor beta chains below come from one sample, sequenced in a study of control samples from healthy donors and cancer patients. Data came from immunoSEQ multiplex PCR; TCRdb stores just in-frame clones and leaves some out. This sample yields 75,000 to 100,000 clones, of which just over 85% are seen a single time; 13% to 15% belongs to the top ten. Sample: blood. The source of these receptors is a man aged 25 to 40 in good health.

The chain carries TRBV4-1 and TRBJ1-1; perhaps TRBD1 as D (6 bases). This CDR3 region has 13 residues. CDR1 is MGHRA and CDR2 is YSYEKL in the germline V gene. Deletions cut 4 bases from V and 1 base from J, with 7 bases between. CDR3 residues: CASSPTGNTEAFF. The DNA of the CDR3 is TGCGCCAGCAGCCCGACAGGGAACACTGAAGCTTTCTTT.

This clone showed up just a few times. The chain combines TRBV24-1 with TRBJ1-2; D gene ambiguous. Trimming shortened V by 2 bases and J by 4 bases, and 10 bases separated the two germline ends. CDR3 size: 14 residues. Germline V gene data show CDR1 as KGHDR and CDR2 as SFDVKD. CDR3 sequence reads: CATSDYRETYGYTF. In nucleotides, the CDR3 is TGTGCCACCAGTGATTACCGGGAGACCTATGGCTACACCTTC.

This chain uses TRBV4-1 with TRBJ2-3; 8 nucleotides agree with TRBD1. With 4 bases clipped from V and 2 bases from J, the junction kept 5 bases outside the gene matches. Looked up from germline, CDR1 is MGHRA and CDR2 is YSYEKL. The CDR3 runs to 15 residues. This CDR3 is CASSRGQGLTDTQYF. CDR3 DNA sequence: TGCGCCAGCAGCCGCGGACAGGGACTCACAGATACGCAGTATTTT.

The chain is built from TRBV11-3 and TRBJ1-1, with 7 positions matching TRBD1. Losses at the gene ends were 5 bases for V and 10 bases for J; bases not matched to a gene: 10. The CDR3 loop spans 13 amino acids. CDR1 is SGHNT, CDR2 YENEEA, per germline. This CDR3 is CASSQGGTDGAFF. The CDR3 DNA follows: TGTGCCAGCAGCCAGGGGGGTACTGATGGAGCTTTCTTT.

CDR3 DNA: TGTGCCAGCAGTTACTCCCGGACAGGAGGTAACTATGGCTACACCTTC. Its protein product is CASSYSRTGGNYGYTF. This chain uses TRBV6-5 with TRBJ1-2; TRBD1 matches at 7 bases. The CDR3 length is 16 residues. The junction had 5 bases not matched to a gene; V was cut back by 0 bases and J by 1 base. Germline V gene sequence: CDR1 MNHEY, CDR2 SVGAGI.

Here the CDR3 DNA reads TGTGCTAGTGGTTATCCCTACAGGGACGAGGGCTACGAGCAGTACTTC. Amino acids: CASGYPYRDEGYEQYF. This chain uses TRBV12-5 with TRBJ2-7, with D tentatively TRBD1 (6 bases). The length of the CDR3 is 16 residues. V lost 4 bases and J 3 bases, leaving 19 bases between the germline ends. The germline V gene encodes CDR1 LGHNT and CDR2 FRNRAP. Full variable domain (rest looked up from reference TRBV12-5 and TRBJ2-7): DARVTQTPRHKVTEMGQEVTMRCQPILGHNTVFWYRQTMMQGLELLAYFRNRAPLDDSGMPKDRFSAEMPDATLATLKIQPSEPRDSAVYFCASGYPYRDEGYEQYFGPGTRLTVT.

This clone was counted a single time. The chain is built from TRBV9 and TRBJ2-1; D not resolved. V shed 0 bases and J shed 3 bases, with 19 bases lying between them. The CDR3 has 18 residues. CDR1 and CDR2 from the germline V gene are SGDLS and YYNGEE. Here the CDR3 reads CASSVAIDTSGIYNEQFF. In DNA form, the CDR3 reads TGTGCCAGCAGCGTAGCAATAGACACCTCTGGAATCTACAATGAGCAGTTCTTC.

V is TRBV5-1 and J is TRBJ2-3; 10 bases match TRBD1. The CDR3 contains 19 residues. Trimming cost V 0 bases and J 1 base; bases outside gene matches: 11. Germline CDR1 reads SGHRS; CDR2 reads YFSETQ. CDR3 residues: CASSLETGGIRAGTDTQYF. The DNA of the CDR3 is TGCGCCAGCAGCTTGGAGACAGGGGGCATTCGGGCTGGCACAGATACGCAGTATTTT.

CDR3 in DNA: TGTGCCAGCAGCGCCGTGGGGGCTGACCATAATTCACCCCTCCACTTT. It translates to CASSAVGADHNSPLHF. The chain is built from TRBV7-9 and TRBJ1-6; weak D call: TRBD1 (6 bases). The V end lost 5 bases, the J end lost 5 bases, and 16 bases lay between the germline ends. CDR3 size: 16 residues. In germline, CDR1 is SEHNR, CDR2 FQNEAQ (reference sequence).

The chain recombines TRBV6-1 with TRBJ1-5; perhaps TRBD1 as D (6 bases). Germline CDR1 is MNHNS and CDR2 is SASEGT. There are 19 residues in the CDR3. Trimming took off 2 bases at V and 0 bases at J, with 20 bases between the two ends. As DNA, the CDR3 is TGTGCCAGCAGTGAAAGGAAGATGGGGCAGGGGATTAGCAATCAGCCCCAGCATTTT. Encoded protein: CASSERKMGQGISNQPQHF.

The genes are TRBV30 and TRBJ2-3; 9 nucleotides agree with TRBD2. V was clipped by 8 bases and J by 3 bases; unmatched bases: 15. Per germline, CDR1 GTSNPN and CDR2 SVGIG (reference sequence). The CDR3 runs 16 residues. CDR3 bases: TGTGCCAACAGGGCGGGAGGGCCAGGGGGAACAGATACGCAGTATTTT. Translated, it gives CANRAGGPGGTDTQYF.

The CDR3 DNA sequence: TGTGCCAGCTCACCTTTGGGGAATGAGCAGTTCTTC. Protein product: CASSPLGNEQFF. This chain joins TRBV18 and TRBJ2-1; D unresolved. The CDR3 sequence is 12 residues long. The germline V gene has CDR1 KGHSH and CDR2 LQKENI. The germline V and J ends were trimmed by 3 bases and 7 bases, with 7 bases remaining between them.

This chain links TRBV4-3 with TRBJ2-2, with 7 bases aligning to TRBD2. With V trimmed by 4 bases and J by 1 base, 9 bases remained unmatched. Germline CDR1 reads LGHNA; CDR2 reads YSLEER. The CDR3 loop spans 17 amino acids. The CDR3 protein is CASSRTVREGNTGELFF. The DNA of the CDR3 is TGCGCCAGCAGCCGGACGGTTAGGGAGGGGAACACCGGGGAGCTGTTTTTT.

The chain joins TRBV30 to TRBJ2-7; D possibly matches TRBD1 or TRBD2 (5 bases each). The CDR3 runs to 15 residues. Trimming removed 3 bases from V and 2 bases from J, with 17 bases in between. Germline loops: CDR1 GTSNPN, CDR2 SVGIG (reference sequence). CDR3 in amino acids: CAWSAGDLPTYEQYF. CDR3 DNA: TGTGCCTGGAGCGCCGGGGACCTACCCACCTACGAGCAGTACTTC. Together with reference TRBV30 and TRBJ2-7, the CDR3 gives the full variable domain: SQTIHQWPATLVQPVGSPLSLECTVEGTSNPNLYWYRQAAGRGLQLLFYSVGIGQISSEVPQNLSASRPQDRQFILSSKKLLLSDSGFYLCAWSAGDLPTYEQYFGPGTRLTVT.

This rearrangement joins TRBV5-3 to TRBJ2-1; 10 positions match TRBD2. TRBV5-3 is annotated as an ORF whose role is uncertain. The ends lost 3 bases at V and 7 bases at J; junction bases unmatched: 7. CDR3 length: 15 residues. The CDR3 loop reads CARSSIAGGLNEQFF. The CDR3 DNA reads TGTGCCAGAAGCTCCATAGCGGGAGGATTGAATGAGCAGTTCTTC.

The chain carries TRBV25-1 and TRBJ2-2; no reliable D call. The germline V and J ends were trimmed by 5 bases and 0 bases, with 4 bases remaining between them. This CDR3 has 13 residues. Germline lookup yields CDR1 MGHDK and CDR2 SYGVNS. The CDR3 DNA sequence: TGTGCCAGCAGTTACGCGAACACCGGGGAGCTGTTTTTT. Residues: CASSYANTGELFF. Supplemented by reference TRBV25-1 and TRBJ2-2, the full variable domain reads EADIYQTPRYLVIGTGKKITLECSQTMGHDKMYWYQQDPGMELHLIHYSYGVNSTEKGDLSSESTVSRIRTEHFPLTLESARPSHTSQYLCASSYANTGELFFGEGSRLTVL.

The rearrangement links TRBV28 to TRBJ1-4; D is possibly TRBD1 (6 bases). The CDR3 has 15 residues. Per germline, CDR1 MDHEN and CDR2 SYDVKM. V lost 8 bases to trimming and J lost 2 bases, with 15 bases between them. This chain's CDR3 is CASSTRGRTNEKLFF. The CDR3 coding sequence is TGTGCCAGCTCGACGCGGGGGCGGACTAATGAAAAACTGTTTTTT.

The rearrangement uses TRBV6-5 and TRBJ2-1; D perhaps matches TRBD2 (6 bases). This CDR3 is built from 15 residues. V was shortened by 6 bases and J by 2 bases, with 14 bases between the two germline ends. In germline, CDR1 is MNHEY, CDR2 SVGAGI. The CDR3 region is CASSLGVAAYNEQFF. CDR3 nucleotide sequence: TGTGCCAGCAGCTTGGGAGTAGCGGCCTACAATGAGCAGTTCTTC.

This rearrangement joins TRBV5-4 to TRBJ2-5; 12 bases agree with TRBD1. V gave up 0 bases and J gave up 4 bases; unmatched junction bases: 4. Looked up from germline, CDR1 is SGHNT and CDR2 is YYREEE (reference sequence). The CDR3 is 16 amino acids. The CDR3 reads CASSLGGQGAGETQYF. CDR3 nucleotides: TGTGCCAGCAGCTTGGGGGGACAGGGGGCTGGAGAGACCCAGTACTTC. The whole variable domain, filled in from reference TRBV5-4 and TRBJ2-5, reads ETGVTQSPTHLIKTRGQQVTLRCSSQSGHNTVSWYQQALGQGPQFIFQYYREEENGRGNFPPRFSGLQFPNYSSELNVNALELDDSALYLCASSLGGQGAGETQYFGPGTRLLVL.

Here the CDR3 reads CASSLPGDISGNTIYF. The CDR3 DNA reads TGTGCCAGCAGTTTACCAGGGGATATCTCTGGAAACACCATATATTTT. The rearrangement joins TRBV27 to TRBJ1-3, with a tentative D call TRBD1 (6 bases). The V end was cut by 2 bases, the J end by 0 bases, with 11 bases between. The germline gives CDR1 MNHEY, CDR2 SMNVEV (reference sequence). The CDR3 has 16 residues.

V usage is TRBV5-1 and J usage is TRBJ2-3; 7 positions match TRBD2. Germline CDR1 SGHRS, CDR2 YFSETQ. The CDR3 runs to 15 residues. With 4 bases clipped from V and 3 bases from J, the junction kept 8 bases outside the gene matches. The CDR3 DNA follows: TGCGCCAGCAGCCCCAGCGGGACCCGAACAGATACGCAGTATTTT. Translated: CASSPSGTRTDTQYF.

This clone showed up just once. The gene calls are TRBV28 and TRBJ2-7; D unresolved. Deletions cut 6 bases from V and 4 bases from J, with 7 bases between. Germline V gives CDR1 MDHEN, CDR2 SYDVKM. The CDR3 loop spans 11 amino acids. This CDR3 reads CASRYRYEQYF. DNA for the CDR3: TGTGCCAGCAGGTATAGATACGAGCAGTACTTC.

This clone was seen a single time. V and J are TRBV19 and TRBJ1-2; TRBD1 is a possible D gene (5 bases). The V gene lost 5 bases and the J gene lost 2 bases, with 9 bases spanning the gap. Germline V gives CDR1 LNHDA, CDR2 SQIVND (reference sequence). This CDR3 contains 13 residues. The CDR3 loop is CASSLRDNYGYTF. The CDR3 DNA is TGTGCCAGTAGTCTCCGGGACAACTATGGCTACACCTTC. The full variable domain, its missing parts supplied by reference TRBV19 and TRBJ1-2, is DGGITQSPKYLFRKEGQNVTLSCEQNLNHDAMYWYRQDPGQGLRLIYYSQIVNDFQKGDIAEGYSVSREKKESFPLTVTSAQKNPTAFYLCASSLRDNYGYTFGSGTRLTVV.

The chain couples TRBV2 to TRBJ2-3; TRBD2 matches 14 bases. J gave up 5 bases and V 6 bases, and 7 bases lay outside the gene matches. Germline V CDR1 and CDR2: SNHLY, FYNNEI. The CDR3 covers 16 residues. The CDR3 loop reads CASRRGLAGERDTQYF. The CDR3 DNA sequence: TGTGCCAGCAGACGGGGACTAGCGGGAGAACGAGATACGCAGTATTTT.

The chain recombines TRBV9 with TRBJ2-5; D is possibly TRBD1 or TRBD2 (5 bases each). Trimming took off 5 bases at V and 0 bases at J, with 14 bases between the two ends. Germline V lookup: CDR1 SGDLS, CDR2 YYNGEE. CDR3 length equals 15 residues. The CDR3 coding sequence is TGTGCCAGCAGTTTTTACGGGGCTTACCAAGAGACCCAGTACTTC. This translates into CASSFYGAYQETQYF.

V and J are TRBV24-1 and TRBJ2-2, with no clear D. V lost 1 base to trimming and J lost 0 bases, with 8 bases between them. This CDR3 contains 16 residues. CDR1 and CDR2 (germline): KGHDR, SFDVKD. Written as DNA, the CDR3 is TGTGCCACCAGTGATTTTTCCGGGCCGAACACCGGGGAGCTGTTTTTT. Its translation: CATSDFSGPNTGELFF.

The CDR3 sequence: CASNRALSIGNTEAFF. As DNA, the CDR3 is TGTGCCAGCAATCGAGCTCTATCTATTGGGAACACTGAAGCTTTCTTT. The gene calls are TRBV27 and TRBJ1-1; D not resolved. The germline CDR1 and CDR2 sequences are MNHEY and SMNVEV (reference sequence). The CDR3 is 16 residues long. Trimming took off 7 bases at V and 1 base at J, with 19 bases between the two ends.